These 5 T cell receptor beta chains were sequenced from one sample in a study of PD-L1 blockade in urothelial cancer. Documented time point: pretreatment peripheral blood. Assay used: immunoSEQ multiplex PCR; TCRdb lists only in-frame clones, some missing. The table records approximately 50,000 clones, more than 75% of them present only once. The sequencing here drew on PBMCs, taken around atezolizumab (anti-PD-L1) treatment. These receptors all stem from a man in his fifties or sixties with urothelial cancer.

This chain links TRBV14 with TRBJ2-1, with D possibly being TRBD2 (5 bases). CDR3 length: 14 amino acids. V was shortened by 0 bases and J by 3 bases, with 6 bases between the two germline ends. Looked up from germline, CDR1 is SGHDN and CDR2 is FVKESK. The CDR3 here is CASSQDRGYNEQFF. The CDR3 coding sequence is TGTGCCAGCAGCCAAGATCGGGGCTACAATGAGCAGTTCTTC. Based on the CDR3 plus reference TRBV14 and TRBJ2-1, the full variable domain is EAGVTQFPSHSVIEKGQTVTLRCDPISGHDNLYWYRRVMGKEIKFLLHFVKESKQDESGMPNNRFLAERTGGTYSTLKVQPAELEDSGVYFCASSQDRGYNEQFFGPGTRLTVL.

The chain joins TRBV18 to TRBJ2-1; TRBD2 matches at 11 bases. CDR1 and CDR2 (germline): KGHSH, LQKENI. The CDR3 loop spans 16 amino acids. Unmatched junction bases numbered 9, after V lost 2 bases and J lost 9 bases. CDR3 amino acids: CASSPYRTSGSGEQFF. The CDR3 coding sequence is TGTGCCAGCTCACCATATCGAACTAGCGGGAGTGGTGAGCAGTTCTTC.

The CDR3 region has the DNA TGTGCCAGCAGCTTGCCGGGACTAGCGTTGGAAGATACGCAGTATTTT. Amino acids: CASSLPGLALEDTQYF. This chain joins TRBV5-6 and TRBJ2-3, with 10 bases matching TRBD2. After removal of 1 base from V and 5 bases from J, the junction contained 7 bases not matched to a gene. The CDR3 covers 16 residues. Germline V gives CDR1 SGHDT, CDR2 YYEEEE.

The chain combines TRBV27 with TRBJ2-1; 7 bases map to TRBD2. CDR3 length: 16 residues. J lost 3 bases, V lost 6 bases, and 11 bases had no gene match. The germline V gene has CDR1 MNHEY and CDR2 SMNVEV (reference sequence). The CDR3 loop is CASRGIAGPNYNEQFF. DNA of the CDR3: TGTGCCAGCAGGGGCATAGCGGGTCCCAACTACAATGAGCAGTTCTTC.

The rearrangement joins TRBV11-1 to TRBJ2-2; D gene ambiguous. V lost 8 bases and J lost 1, with 14 bases in between. Germline V gene data show CDR1 as SGHAT and CDR2 as FQDESV (reference sequence). The CDR3 contains 15 residues. The CDR3 sequence: CASRHVSGNTGELFF. CDR3 nucleotides: TGTGCCAGCCGACACGTGTCAGGGAACACCGGGGAGCTGTTTTTT. The entire variable domain, with the rest obtained from reference TRBV11-1 and TRBJ2-2, is as follows: EAEVAQSPRYKITEKSQAVAFWCDPISGHATLYWYRQILGQGPELLVQFQDESVVDDSQLPKDRFSAERLKGVDSTLKIQPAELGDSAMYLCASRHVSGNTGELFFGEGSRLTVL.